The source of this T cell receptor beta chain is a study of shared clonotypes between healthy human individuals. V gave up 2 bases and J gave up 2 bases, with 25 bases separating them. This CDR3 spans 20 amino acids. Germline V CDR1 and CDR2: SGHVS, FNYEAQ. A word on this clone: Antigen: not known.

Study-wide findings and caveats: Several donors held 4.5% to 5% of naive CD4 clonotypes in common.

Profiled with immunoSEQ multiplex PCR; TCRdb holds only in-frame clones, not every one. The table has fewer than 3 million clones, 92% seen once. The sample comprised naive CD4+ T cells from PBMCs. The subset is: CD45RA+ positively selected. The chain combines TRBV7-6 with TRBJ2-1; D may be TRBD1 (6 bases). This TCR came from a man aged 18 to 30 in good health. Some clones in this sample may be carry-over from other donors' samples. CDR3 amino acids: CASSLRPRYIGAGAYNEQFF. In DNA form, the CDR3 reads TGTGCCAGCAGCTTAAGGCCTCGTTATATCGGGGCAGGGGCCTACAATGAGCAGTTCTTC.